A selection of T cell receptor beta chains follows, all from one sample in a study of CD8 T cells in ankylosing spondylitis. One entry per CDR3 protein, called by TCRdb with MiXCR from the 5' RACE reads. The table has 350,000 to 450,000 distinct CDR3 sequences, roughly 20% seen once. Sequenced input: blood, either unsorted or a sorted T cell fraction (not recorded which). The receptors derive from a male donor with ankylosing spondylitis or in good health (not recorded which). Both conserved end residues are part of each CDR3. D genes are given only for firm matches. Rows give clone size only sometimes, using once, few, many, or a class for an expanded clone.

CASSQETDDNEQFF - TRBV3-1 -
CASSRVRGDGQPQHF - TRBV4-1 -
CASSSNQNEQFF few TRBV12-3/TRBV12-4 -
CASCPTGTGPSGANVLTF few TRBV4-1 TRBD1
CSALPGLAKNIQYF few TRBV20-1 -
CSARIGGTPYEQYF - TRBV20-1 TRBD2
CASSLYAGAYNEQFF few TRBV7-9 TRBD2
CSARDGLGQPTYGYTF - TRBV20-1 -
CASSPLSNGGYEQYF few TRBV7-2 -
CAISAGEGQETQYF few TRBV10-3 TRBD2
CASSQLRRETQYF - TRBV3-1 -
CASSLLAGVLPRETQYF few TRBV7-6 TRBD2
CASSLAGLGGRDEQYF few TRBV7-2 TRBD2
CASSSTLSDADTQYF few TRBV5-1 -
CASSFHRQETQYF - TRBV7-6 -
CASSSGDRSFYGYTF - TRBV5-1 TRBD1
CASSLVWGSGELFF once TRBV7-6 -
CATSETRLGELFF - TRBV24-1 -
CASSSRWEGTDTQYF - TRBV12-3/TRBV12-4 -
CSARSSGQGANTGELFF few TRBV20-1 TRBD1
CASSLAASGGADEQFF - TRBV7-6 TRBD2
CASSDVWGDSDISYNEQFF once TRBV2 -
CSARDLNDQYF few TRBV20-1 -
CSARDMGTVAFDEAFF few TRBV20-1 -
CASSFGFHEQYF - TRBV12-3/TRBV12-4 -
CASRPRDRPYEQYF - TRBV6-1 TRBD1
CAISESGIHEQFF few TRBV10-3 -
CASSSTGAADTQYF few TRBV7-3 -
CASSFRNRRPYEQYF many TRBV12-3/TRBV12-4 -
CSARDNTGELFF few TRBV20-1 -
CAISESGGIGEAFF few TRBV10-3 -
CSARFEGAAVGYTF - TRBV20-1 TRBD1
CAWRDDRYEQYF - TRBV30 -
CASSSSETSGGTDTQYF - TRBV7-3 TRBD2
CASSFMFGQNIAGDEQFF - TRBV12-3/TRBV12-4 -
CSARPPVRLQGIYEQYF few TRBV20-1 TRBD1
CASSLTGGGDEGETQYF few TRBV7-9 -
CAWSRLDSLESYEQYF - TRBV30 -
CSVFDRAHEQYF few TRBV29-1 TRBD1
CASSQVGLAGGGSTGELFF - TRBV4-2 TRBD2
CASSLTGGPTDTQYF few TRBV11-2 -
CASSEISTGANVLTF - TRBV6-1 -
CASSGQGSEGYIQYF - TRBV2 -
CASSLRYGIYEQYF - TRBV28 -
CASSGWGGQGSETQYF many TRBV25-1 TRBD1